These 20 T cell receptor beta chains originate from one sample sequenced in a study of glioma-infiltrating T cells after dendritic cell vaccination. The table came from immunoSEQ multiplex PCR; TCRdb's copy has only in-frame clones and leaves some out. This sample has 71,000 or so clones; about 86% occur once, and the top ten carry roughly 7.9%. Sequenced material: blood, taken before dendritic cell vaccination. These receptors came from a human donor with glioblastoma.

This clone appeared once. The rearrangement links TRBV2 to TRBJ2-7; 12 bases are shared with TRBD1. This CDR3 has 15 residues. Looked up from germline, CDR1 is SNHLY and CDR2 is FYNNEI. Losses at the gene ends were 3 bases for V and 6 bases for J; bases not matched to a gene: 6. The CDR3 is CASSDGTGGLGEQYF. The DNA of the CDR3 is TGTGCCAGCAGTGATGGGACAGGGGGCCTAGGCGAGCAGTACTTC.

The V gene is TRBV7-6, the J gene TRBJ2-5; D may be TRBD2 (5 bases). V shed 0 bases and J shed 3 bases, with 8 bases lying between them. The CDR3 extends over 14 amino acids. Germline CDR1 is SGHVS and CDR2 is FNYEAQ. CDR3 protein: CASSLAPTKETQYF. DNA for the CDR3: TGTGCCAGCAGCTTAGCCCCGACTAAAGAGACCCAGTACTTC. The full variable domain, with the rest looked up from reference TRBV7-6 and TRBJ2-5, is GAGVSQSPRYKVTKRGQDVALRCDPISGHVSLYWYRQALGQGPEFLTYFNYEAQQDKSGLPNDRFSAERPEGSISTLTIQRTEQRDSAMYRCASSLAPTKETQYFGPGTRLLVL.

The chain recombines TRBV5-1 with TRBJ2-3; D might be TRBD1 (6 bases). The CDR3 has 15 amino acids. Trimming left V 4 bases short and J 5 bases short, with 17 bases between. Looked up from germline, CDR1 is SGHRS and CDR2 is YFSETQ. CDR3 bases: TGCGCCAGCAGCCCCCAGATAGTAGGGGGAGATACGCAGTATTTT. Translation gives CASSPQIVGGDTQYF.

J is TRBJ1-2 and V is TRBV6-1; the D gene is possibly TRBD1 (5 bases). This CDR3 contains 17 residues. Germline CDR1 MNHNS, CDR2 SASEGT. V was cut by 1 base and J by 1 base, with 16 bases left in between. CDR3 sequence: CASSEGGAFLGNYGYTF. In DNA form, the CDR3 reads TGTGCCAGCAGTGAAGGTGGGGCGTTCTTGGGTAACTATGGCTACACCTTC.

The sample holds a few counts of this clone. The CDR3 loop reads CASSLGGEGNTEAFF. CDR3 bases: TGTGCCAGCAGCTTGGGGGGGGAGGGGAACACTGAAGCTTTCTTT. This chain links TRBV5-4 with TRBJ1-1; possible D gene TRBD1, 5 bases. Per the germline V gene, CDR1 is SGHNT and CDR2 is YYREEE (reference sequence). The CDR3 is made up of 15 amino acids. Trimming removed 0 bases from V and 1 base from J, with 10 bases in between. Variable domain in full (rest from reference TRBV5-4 and TRBJ1-1): ETGVTQSPTHLIKTRGQQVTLRCSSQSGHNTVSWYQQALGQGPQFIFQYYREEENGRGNFPPRFSGLQFPNYSSELNVNALELDDSALYLCASSLGGEGNTEAFFGQGTRLTVV.

V is TRBV15 and J is TRBJ2-3; possible D gene TRBD2, 5 bases. This CDR3 comprises 17 residues. Per the germline V gene, CDR1 is LNHNV and CDR2 is YYDKDF (reference sequence). V lost 0 bases to trimming and J lost 2 bases, with 15 bases between them. The CDR3, as DNA: TGTGCCACCAGCAGAGATCGGCTCGACGGGATCACAGATACGCAGTATTTT. This codes for CATSRDRLDGITDTQYF.

This rearrangement joins TRBV4-1 to TRBJ1-2, with 7 bases fitting TRBD1. Germline V lookup: CDR1 MGHRA, CDR2 YSYEKL. This CDR3 is built from 15 residues. Unmatched junction bases numbered 8, after V lost 5 bases and J lost 2 bases. The CDR3 DNA reads as TGCGCCAGCAGCTACACCCGGGACAGCAACTATGGCTACACCTTC. Protein product: CASSYTRDSNYGYTF.

This rearrangement joins TRBV2 to TRBJ1-2; possibly TRBD1 for D (5 bases). The CDR3 contains 14 residues. Germline-derived CDR1 and CDR2 are SNHLY and FYNNEI. Trimming left V 6 bases short and J 0 bases short, with 11 bases between. The CDR3, as DNA: TGTGCCAGCAGGTTGAGACAGACTAACTATGGCTACACCTTC. It translates to CASRLRQTNYGYTF.

V gene TRBV7-9 combines with J gene TRBJ1-1; D remains unclear. Germline loops: CDR1 SEHNR, CDR2 FQNEAQ (reference sequence). There are 13 residues in the CDR3. V was trimmed by 3 bases and J by 1 base, leaving 6 bases between them. CDR3 nucleotide sequence: TGTGCCAGCAGCTTTTCCCGGAACACTGAAGCTTTCTTT. Residues: CASSFSRNTEAFF.

This chain links TRBV30 with TRBJ1-6; 7 bases map to TRBD1. The CDR3 runs 15 residues. CDR1 and CDR2 from the germline V gene are GTSNPN and SVGIG (reference sequence). J was trimmed by 9 bases and V by 1 base; bases with no gene match: 9. The CDR3 sequence is CAWSGRTGLFSPLHF. Written as DNA, the CDR3 is TGTGCCTGGAGTGGGCGGACAGGCTTATTTTCACCCCTCCACTTT.

J is TRBJ1-5 and V is TRBV29-1; D gene uncertain. This CDR3 has 14 residues. V was shortened by 5 bases and J by 2 bases, with 13 bases between the two germline ends. Per the germline V gene, CDR1 is SQVTM and CDR2 is ANQGSEA. CDR3 sequence reads: CSVLSGDGNQPQHF. In DNA form, the CDR3 reads TGCAGCGTTTTGAGCGGTGATGGCAATCAGCCCCAGCATTTT.

This clone was seen a handful of times. The chain carries TRBV5-1 and TRBJ2-5, with D tentatively TRBD2 (5 bases). CDR1 is SGHRS and CDR2 is YFSETQ in the germline V gene. The CDR3 spans 14 residues. Trimming shortened V by 0 bases and J by 7 bases, and 13 bases separated the two germline ends. In DNA, the CDR3 is TGCGCCAGCAGCTTGGATTCCCGGGGTGGGACCCAGTACTTC. As protein: CASSLDSRGGTQYF.

This chain uses TRBV11-1 with TRBJ2-7; the match to TRBD1 covers 8 bases. The CDR3 contains 15 residues. Germline V lookup: CDR1 SGHAT, CDR2 FQDESV (reference sequence). Losses at the gene ends were 4 bases for V and 3 bases for J; bases not matched to a gene: 8. For the CDR3, the DNA is TGTGCCAGCAGCTCCGTGACAGGGGCGAACTACGAGCAGTACTTC. Translated: CASSSVTGANYEQYF.

The chain is built from TRBV4-1 and TRBJ2-3; 9 bases fit TRBD2. This CDR3 region has 15 residues. Per germline, CDR1 MGHRA and CDR2 YSYEKL. V shed 4 bases, J shed 2 bases, and the junction held 4 bases outside the gene matches. CDR3 protein: CASSLSSGDTDTQYF. CDR3 nucleotides: TGCGCCAGCAGCCTGTCTAGCGGGGACACAGATACGCAGTATTTT.

The V call is TRBV5-1, the J call TRBJ2-1, with TRBD2 as a possible D gene (7 bases). CDR1 is SGHRS, CDR2 YFSETQ, per germline. The CDR3 consists of 16 residues. The germline V and J ends were trimmed by 0 bases and 6 bases, with 16 bases remaining between them. CDR3: CASSLVGGASSNEQFF. The CDR3 DNA reads TGCGCCAGCAGCTTGGTTGGGGGGGCCTCCAGCAATGAGCAGTTCTTC.

The chain couples TRBV29-1 to TRBJ2-7, with D unresolved. The germline gives CDR1 SQVTM, CDR2 ANQGSEA. Trimming removed 4 bases from V and 0 bases from J, with 10 bases in between. The CDR3 is 13 residues long. The CDR3 DNA sequence: TGCAGCGTTGCGGAGCCCAGCTCCTACGAGCAGTACTTC. Residues: CSVAEPSSYEQYF.

V gene TRBV19 combines with J gene TRBJ2-2; 9 bases are shared with TRBD2. This CDR3 is 15 amino acids long. After removal of 1 base from V and 4 bases from J, the junction contained 1 base not matched to a gene. Per the germline V gene, CDR1 is LNHDA and CDR2 is SQIVND (reference sequence). The CDR3 region is CASSIVAGATGELFF. Here the CDR3 DNA reads TGTGCCAGTAGTATAGTAGCGGGGGCCACCGGGGAGCTGTTTTTT.

This clone was recorded only once. CDR3: CASSLDSGGVETQYF. In nucleotides, the CDR3 is TGTGCCAGCAGCCTCGATAGCGGGGGGGTAGAGACCCAGTACTTC. The chain has TRBV7-3 and TRBJ2-5, with 11 bases that match TRBD2. V was pared by 5 bases and J by 4 bases, with 6 bases of the junction left unmatched. In germline, CDR1 is SGHTA, CDR2 FQGTGA. The CDR3 length is 15 residues. Combining the CDR3 with reference TRBV7-3 and TRBJ2-5 gives the whole variable domain GAGVSQTPSNKVTEKGKYVELRCDPISGHTALYWYRQSLGQGPEFLIYFQGTGAADDSGLPNDRFFAVRPEGSVSTLKIQRTERGDSAVYLCASSLDSGGVETQYFGPGTRLLVL.

The chain employs TRBV5-1 and TRBJ2-3; the match to TRBD1 covers 7 bases. Germline CDR1 SGHRS, CDR2 YFSETQ. The V gene end was trimmed by 4 bases and the J gene end by 2 bases; junction bases not matched to a gene: 7. CDR3 size: 15 residues. CDR3 sequence: CASSRGQTTTDTQYF. The CDR3 coding sequence is TGCGCCAGCAGCAGGGGACAGACAACCACAGATACGCAGTATTTT.

The chain joins TRBV7-2 to TRBJ1-2; D is perhaps TRBD1 (6 bases). The germline gives CDR1 SGHTA, CDR2 FQGNSA. This CDR3 contains 13 residues. V was trimmed by 5 bases and J by 4 bases, leaving 11 bases between them. In nucleotides, the CDR3 is TGTGCCAGCAGCCCCCGGACAGCCTATGGCTACACCTTC. Protein: CASSPRTAYGYTF. Full variable domain (rest looked up from reference TRBV7-2 and TRBJ1-2): GAGVSQSPSNKVTEKGKDVELRCDPISGHTALYWYRQSLGQGLEFLIYFQGNSAPDKSGLPSDRFSAERTGGSVSTLTIQRTQQEDSAVYLCASSPRTAYGYTFGSGTRLTVV.